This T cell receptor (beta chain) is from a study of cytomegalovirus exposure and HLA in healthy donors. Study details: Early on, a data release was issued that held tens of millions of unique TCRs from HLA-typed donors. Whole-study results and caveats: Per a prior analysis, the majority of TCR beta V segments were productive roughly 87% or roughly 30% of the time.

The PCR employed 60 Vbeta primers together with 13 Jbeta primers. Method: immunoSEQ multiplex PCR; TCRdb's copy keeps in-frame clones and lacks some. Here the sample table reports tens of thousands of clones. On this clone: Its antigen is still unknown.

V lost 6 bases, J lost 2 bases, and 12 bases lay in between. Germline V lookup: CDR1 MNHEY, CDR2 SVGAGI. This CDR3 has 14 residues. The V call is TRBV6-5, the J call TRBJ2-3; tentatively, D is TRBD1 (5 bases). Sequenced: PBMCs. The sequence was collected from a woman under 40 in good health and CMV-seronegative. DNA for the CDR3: TGTGCCAGCAGGGAGACAGCGAACACAGATACGCAGTATTTT. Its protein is CASRETANTDTQYF.